This is a list of T cell receptor beta chains from one sample in a study of Graves' ophthalmopathy and Graves' hyperthyroidism. One entry per CDR3 protein results from TCRdb running MiXCR on the multiplex PCR reads. This table holds hundreds of thousands of distinct CDR3 sequences, more than 20% found once. Source material: peripheral blood. These TCRs come from a woman aged 18 to 35 with stable Graves' hyperthyroidism. Both conserved end residues are part of each CDR3. Each record gives: clone size, D gene, J gene, V gene, CDR3 protein, CDR3 DNA. A D gene is named only where the DNA matches it firmly. Clone size is shown for a subset of rows, as once, few, many or a class of expanded clone.

few - TRBJ1-1 TRBV7-8 CASSAHTNTEAFF TGTGCCAGCAGTGCACATACGAACACTGAAGCTTTCTTT
- - TRBJ1-2 TRBV14 CASSQTIADRGGYTF TGTGCCAGCAGCCAGACGATAGCGGATCGAGGAGGCTACACCTTC
- - TRBJ2-7 TRBV6-1 CASSANYWANYEQYF TGTGCCAGCAGTGCCAATTACTGGGCCAACTACGAGCAGTACTTC
few - TRBJ2-2 TRBV4-3 CASSQSTGETGELFF TGCGCCAGCAGCCAATCGACGGGGGAAACCGGGGAGCTGTTTTTT
few - TRBJ2-5 TRBV6-5 CASSYGTWTVQETQYF TGTGCCAGCAGTTATGGAACTTGGACAGTTCAAGAGACCCAGTACTTC
many TRBD1 TRBJ1-1 TRBV24-1 CATSGTGVNTEAFF TGTGCCACATCGGGGACAGGTGTGAACACTGAAGCTTTCTTT
many TRBD2 TRBJ2-7 TRBV9 CASSPQRTSGSGNEQYF TGTGCCAGCAGCCCCCAAAGGACTAGCGGGAGCGGGAACGAGCAGTACTTC
many - TRBJ1-2 TRBV4-1 CASSRLGYGYTF TGCGCCAGCAGCCGGCTGGGGTATGGCTACACCTTC
many - TRBJ2-5 TRBV28 CASSLVSGHGPQYF TGTGCCAGCAGTTTGGTGTCAGGCCACGGCCCCCAGTACTTC
few TRBD2 TRBJ2-5 TRBV4-2 CASSPSGIPQETQYF TGTGCCAGCAGCCCCAGCGGGATACCCCAAGAGACCCAGTACTTC
- - TRBJ1-5 TRBV28 CASSGIYSNQPQHF TGTGCCAGCAGTGGGATTTATAGCAATCAGCCCCAGCATTTT
many - TRBJ2-2 TRBV6-1 CASSPMGVNTGELFF TGTGCCAGCAGTCCTATGGGGGTGAACACCGGGGAGCTGTTTTTT
many TRBD1 TRBJ1-6 TRBV20-1 CSARERNRGGSPLHF TGCAGTGCTAGAGAACGGAACAGGGGTGGTTCACCCCTCCACTTT
many TRBD2 TRBJ2-7 TRBV29-1 CSVATSGAYEQYF TGCAGCGTTGCGACTAGCGGAGCCTACGAGCAGTACTTC
many - TRBJ2-7 TRBV6-5 CASSYEGNEQYF TGTGCCAGCAGTTACGAAGGGAACGAGCAGTACTTC
- TRBD1 TRBJ1-2 TRBV30 CALSEETKGAYGYTF TGTGCCTTGAGTGAGGAGACAAAGGGGGCCTATGGCTACACCTTC
many - TRBJ2-7 TRBV5-4 CASSFSPSYEQYF TGTGCCAGCAGCTTCAGTCCCTCCTACGAGCAGTACTTC
many - TRBJ2-7 TRBV4-1 CASSPYPLRLRYEQYF TGCGCCAGCAGCCCATATCCCCTCAGACTTCGCTACGAGCAGTACTTC
many - TRBJ1-1 TRBV2 CASSVQGIEAFF TGTGCCAGCAGTGTACAGGGTATTGAAGCTTTCTTT
many - TRBJ2-5 TRBV11-2 CASSQGTGFVGETQYF TGTGCCAGCAGCCAAGGAACAGGATTTGTGGGGGAGACCCAGTACTTC
- - TRBJ2-7 TRBV20-1 CSARGQGSGEQYF TGCAGTGCTAGAGGGCAGGGTTCGGGCGAGCAGTACTTC
many - TRBJ1-2 TRBV7-2 CASSLASPHLAVRRGGYTF TGTGCCAGCAGCTTAGCGTCCCCCCACCTCGCAGTTCGCCGGGGTGGCTACACCTTC
- - TRBJ2-7 TRBV18 CASSPQEGDPYEQYF TGTGCCAGCTCTCCCCAGGAGGGGGATCCCTACGAGCAGTACTTC
- - TRBJ1-1 TRBV7-9 CASSLAGHKGTEAFF TGTGCCAGCAGCTTAGCGGGACATAAAGGTACTGAAGCTTTCTTT